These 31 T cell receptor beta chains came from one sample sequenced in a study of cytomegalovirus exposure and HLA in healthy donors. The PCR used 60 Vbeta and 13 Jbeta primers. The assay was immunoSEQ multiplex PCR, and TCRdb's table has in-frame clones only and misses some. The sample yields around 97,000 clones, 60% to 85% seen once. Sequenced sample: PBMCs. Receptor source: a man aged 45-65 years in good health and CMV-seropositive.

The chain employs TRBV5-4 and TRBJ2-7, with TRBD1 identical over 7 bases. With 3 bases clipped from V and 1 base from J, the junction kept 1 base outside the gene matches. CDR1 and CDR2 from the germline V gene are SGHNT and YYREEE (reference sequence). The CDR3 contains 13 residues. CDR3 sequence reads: CASSWGQSYEQYF. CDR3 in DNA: TGTGCCAGCAGCTGGGGACAGTCCTACGAGCAGTACTTC.

The CDR3 DNA reads TGTGCCAGCACCCATACGGTTCAGGGAGGGTCGACAGATACGCAGTATTTT. Protein: CASTHTVQGGSTDTQYF. The gene calls are TRBV11-2 and TRBJ2-3; 7 bases agree with TRBD2. The CDR3 spans 17 residues. Germline loops: CDR1 SGHAT, CDR2 FQNNGV. Trimming removed 7 bases from V and 3 bases from J; junction bases left unmatched: 16.

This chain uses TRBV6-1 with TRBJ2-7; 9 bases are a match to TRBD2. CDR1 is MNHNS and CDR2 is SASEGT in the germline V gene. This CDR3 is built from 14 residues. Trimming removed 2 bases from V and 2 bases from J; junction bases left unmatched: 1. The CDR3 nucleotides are TGTGCCAGCAGTGAATTAGCGGGAGCCTACGAGCAGTACTTC. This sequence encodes CASSELAGAYEQYF.

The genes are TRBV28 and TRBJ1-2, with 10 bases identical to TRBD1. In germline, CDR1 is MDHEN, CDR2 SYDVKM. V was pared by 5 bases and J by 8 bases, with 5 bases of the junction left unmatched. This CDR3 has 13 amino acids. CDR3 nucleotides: TGTGCCAGCAGTGGACAGGGGGTGTTGGGCTACACCTTC. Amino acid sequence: CASSGQGVLGYTF.

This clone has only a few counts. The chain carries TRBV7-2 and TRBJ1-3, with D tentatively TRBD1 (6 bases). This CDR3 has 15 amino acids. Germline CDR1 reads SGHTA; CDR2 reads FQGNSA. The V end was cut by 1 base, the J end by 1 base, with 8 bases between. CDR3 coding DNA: TGTGCCAGCAGCTTAGGGGACATTTCTGGAAACACCATATATTTT. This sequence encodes CASSLGDISGNTIYF. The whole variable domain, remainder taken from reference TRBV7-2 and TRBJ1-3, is GAGVSQSPSNKVTEKGKDVELRCDPISGHTALYWYRQSLGQGLEFLIYFQGNSAPDKSGLPSDRFSAERTGGSVSTLTIQRTQQEDSAVYLCASSLGDISGNTIYFGEGSWLTVV.

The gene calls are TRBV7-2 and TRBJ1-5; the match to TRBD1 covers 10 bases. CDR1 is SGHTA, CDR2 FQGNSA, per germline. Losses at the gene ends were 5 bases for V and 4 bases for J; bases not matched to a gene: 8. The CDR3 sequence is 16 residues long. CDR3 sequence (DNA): TGTGCCAGCAGCCCTTGGACAGGGGGACGTAATCAGCCCCAGCATTTT. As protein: CASSPWTGGRNQPQHF.

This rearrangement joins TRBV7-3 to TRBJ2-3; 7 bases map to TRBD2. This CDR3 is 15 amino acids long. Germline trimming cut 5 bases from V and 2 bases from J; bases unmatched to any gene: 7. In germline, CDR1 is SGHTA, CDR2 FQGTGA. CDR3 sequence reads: CASSPLAAATDTQYF. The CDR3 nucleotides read TGTGCCAGCAGCCCTCTAGCGGCAGCCACAGATACGCAGTATTTT.

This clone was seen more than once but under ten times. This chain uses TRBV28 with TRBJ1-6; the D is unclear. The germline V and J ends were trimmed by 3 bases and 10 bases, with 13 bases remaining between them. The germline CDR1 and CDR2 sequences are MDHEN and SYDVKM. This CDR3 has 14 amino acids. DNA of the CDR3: TGTGCCAGCAGTTTCTTCTCAGTCAACTCACCCCTCCACTTT. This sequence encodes CASSFFSVNSPLHF.

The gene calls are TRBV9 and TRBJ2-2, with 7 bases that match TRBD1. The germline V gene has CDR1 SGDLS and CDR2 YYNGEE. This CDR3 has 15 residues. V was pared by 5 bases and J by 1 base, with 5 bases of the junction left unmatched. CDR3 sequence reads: CASRTGTENTGELFF. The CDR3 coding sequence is TGTGCCAGCAGAACCGGGACAGAGAACACCGGGGAGCTGTTTTTT. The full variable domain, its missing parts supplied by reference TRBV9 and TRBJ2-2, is DSGVTQTPKHLITATGQRVTLRCSPRSGDLSVYWYQQSLDQGLQFLIQYYNGEERAKGNILERFSAQQFPDLHSELNLSSLELGDSALYFCASRTGTENTGELFFGEGSRLTVL.

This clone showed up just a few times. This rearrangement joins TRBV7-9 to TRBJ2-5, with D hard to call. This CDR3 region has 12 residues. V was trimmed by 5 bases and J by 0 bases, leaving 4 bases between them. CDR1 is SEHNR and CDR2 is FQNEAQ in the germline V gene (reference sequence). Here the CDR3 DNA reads TGTGCCAGCAGCCGGGACCAAGAGACCCAGTACTTC. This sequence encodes CASSRDQETQYF.

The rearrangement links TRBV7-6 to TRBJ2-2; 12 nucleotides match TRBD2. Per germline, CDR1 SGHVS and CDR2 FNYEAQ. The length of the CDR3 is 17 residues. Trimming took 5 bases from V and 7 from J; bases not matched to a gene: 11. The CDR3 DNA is TGTGCCAGCAGCCCTGGACTAGCGGGAAGAGGGGACGGGGAGCTGTTTTTT. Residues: CASSPGLAGRGDGELFF. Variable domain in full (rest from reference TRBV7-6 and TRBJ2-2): GAGVSQSPRYKVTKRGQDVALRCDPISGHVSLYWYRQALGQGPEFLTYFNYEAQQDKSGLPNDRFSAERPEGSISTLTIQRTEQRDSAMYRCASSPGLAGRGDGELFFGEGSRLTVL.

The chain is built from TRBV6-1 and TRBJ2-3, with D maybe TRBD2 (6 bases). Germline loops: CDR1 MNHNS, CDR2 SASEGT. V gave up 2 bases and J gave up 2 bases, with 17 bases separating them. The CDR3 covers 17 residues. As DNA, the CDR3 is TGTGCCAGCAGTGAATGGCCCGGGGGAGTTAACACAGATACGCAGTATTTT. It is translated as CASSEWPGGVNTDTQYF.

The DNA of the CDR3 is TGTGCCAGCAGTGACCGACTAGTCTACAATGAGCAGTTCTTC. It specifies CASSDRLVYNEQFF. The chain recombines TRBV6-5 with TRBJ2-1; possibly TRBD2 for D (6 bases). The CDR3 has 14 residues. Germline V lookup: CDR1 MNHEY, CDR2 SVGAGI. The V end lost 5 bases, the J end lost 3 bases, and 11 bases lay between the germline ends.

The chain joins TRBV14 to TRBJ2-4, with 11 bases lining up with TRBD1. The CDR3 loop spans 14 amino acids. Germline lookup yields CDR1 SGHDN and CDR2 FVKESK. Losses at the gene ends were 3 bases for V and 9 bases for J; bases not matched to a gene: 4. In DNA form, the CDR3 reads TGTGCCAGCAGCCACGGACAGGGGGCGCGCATTCAGTACTTC. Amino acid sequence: CASSHGQGARIQYF.

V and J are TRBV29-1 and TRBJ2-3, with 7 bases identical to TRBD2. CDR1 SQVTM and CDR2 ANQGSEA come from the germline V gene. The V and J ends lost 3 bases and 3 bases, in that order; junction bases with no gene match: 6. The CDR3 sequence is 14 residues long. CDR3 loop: CSVDPSGKTDTQYF. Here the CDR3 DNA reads TGCAGCGTTGATCCCAGCGGGAAGACAGATACGCAGTATTTT.

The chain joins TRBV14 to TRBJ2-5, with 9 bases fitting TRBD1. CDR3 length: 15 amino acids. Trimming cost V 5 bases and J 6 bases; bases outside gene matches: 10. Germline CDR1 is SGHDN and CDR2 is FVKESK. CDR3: CASSSTGGGRKTQYF. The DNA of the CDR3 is TGTGCCAGCAGCTCCACAGGGGGCGGCAGGAAGACCCAGTACTTC. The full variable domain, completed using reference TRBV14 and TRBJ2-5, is EAGVTQFPSHSVIEKGQTVTLRCDPISGHDNLYWYRRVMGKEIKFLLHFVKESKQDESGMPNNRFLAERTGGTYSTLKVQPAELEDSGVYFCASSSTGGGRKTQYFGPGTRLLVL.

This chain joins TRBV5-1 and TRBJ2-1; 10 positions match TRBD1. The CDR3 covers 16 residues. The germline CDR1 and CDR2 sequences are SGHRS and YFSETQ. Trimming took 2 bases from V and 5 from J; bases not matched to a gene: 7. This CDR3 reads CASSFGGTGVHNEQFF. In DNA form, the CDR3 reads TGCGCCAGCAGCTTTGGGGGGACAGGGGTCCACAATGAGCAGTTCTTC.

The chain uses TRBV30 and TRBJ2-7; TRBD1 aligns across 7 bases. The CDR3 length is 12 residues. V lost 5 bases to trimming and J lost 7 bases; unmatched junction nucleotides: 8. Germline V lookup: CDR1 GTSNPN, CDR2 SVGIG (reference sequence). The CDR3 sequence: CAWGQVEGEQYF. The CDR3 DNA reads TGTGCCTGGGGACAGGTCGAAGGGGAGCAGTACTTC.

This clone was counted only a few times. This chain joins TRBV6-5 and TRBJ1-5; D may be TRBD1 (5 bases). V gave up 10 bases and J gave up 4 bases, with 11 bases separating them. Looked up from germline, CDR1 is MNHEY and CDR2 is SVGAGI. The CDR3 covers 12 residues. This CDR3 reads CATKTVNQPQHF. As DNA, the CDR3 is TGTGCCACTAAGACAGTAAATCAGCCCCAGCATTTT.

CDR3 DNA: TGCGCCAGCAGTGAGACTAGCGGGATAGCCAAAAACATTCAGTACTTC. Translating gives CASSETSGIAKNIQYF. V usage is TRBV10-2 and J usage is TRBJ2-4; 10 nucleotides align to TRBD2. V lost 2 bases and J lost 0; bases outside the gene matches: 1. There are 16 residues in the CDR3. Germline V gene lookup returns CDR1 WSHSY and CDR2 SAAADI.

The chain's CDR3 is CASSPWDSDYGYTF. The CDR3 DNA is TGTGCCAGCTCACCCTGGGACAGCGACTATGGCTACACCTTC. The chain joins TRBV18 to TRBJ1-2, with 7 nucleotides matching TRBD1. V trimming: 3 bases; J trimming: 3 bases; junction bases outside the gene matches: 4. This CDR3 has 14 amino acids. The V gene's germline CDR1 is KGHSH and CDR2 LQKENI.

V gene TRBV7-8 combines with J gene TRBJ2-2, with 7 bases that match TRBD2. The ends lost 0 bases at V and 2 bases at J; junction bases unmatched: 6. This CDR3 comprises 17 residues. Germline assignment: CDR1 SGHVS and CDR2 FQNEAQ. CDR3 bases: TGTGCCAGCAGCTTAGCAATCCAGCGGGGAAACACCGGGGAGCTGTTTTTT. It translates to CASSLAIQRGNTGELFF.

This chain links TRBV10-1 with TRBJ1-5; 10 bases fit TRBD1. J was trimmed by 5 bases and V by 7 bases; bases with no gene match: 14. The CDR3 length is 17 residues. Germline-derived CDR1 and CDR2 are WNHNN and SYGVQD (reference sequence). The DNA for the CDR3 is TGCGCCAGCACTATCAGACAGGGGGCAAGCCGACATCAGCCCCAGCATTTT. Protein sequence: CASTIRQGASRHQPQHF.

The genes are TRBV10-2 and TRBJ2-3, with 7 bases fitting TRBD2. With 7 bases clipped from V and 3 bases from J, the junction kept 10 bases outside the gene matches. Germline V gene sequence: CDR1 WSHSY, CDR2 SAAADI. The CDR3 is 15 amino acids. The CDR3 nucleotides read TGCGCCAGCACCCCGGGCGGGAGTAAGACAGATACGCAGTATTTT. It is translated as CASTPGGSKTDTQYF.

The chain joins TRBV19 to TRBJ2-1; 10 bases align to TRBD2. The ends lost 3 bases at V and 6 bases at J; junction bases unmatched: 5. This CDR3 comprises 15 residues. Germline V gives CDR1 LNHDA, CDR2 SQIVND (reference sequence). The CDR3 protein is CASSMASGRFNEQFF. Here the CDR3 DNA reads TGTGCCAGTAGTATGGCTAGCGGGAGATTCAATGAGCAGTTCTTC.

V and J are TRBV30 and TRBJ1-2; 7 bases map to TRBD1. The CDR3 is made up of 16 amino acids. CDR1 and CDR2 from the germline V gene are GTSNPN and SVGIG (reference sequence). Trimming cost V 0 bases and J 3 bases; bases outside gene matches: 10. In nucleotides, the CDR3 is TGTGCCTGGAGTGTTGGTTTTTTAGGGACAGACTATGGCTACACCTTC. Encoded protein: CAWSVGFLGTDYGYTF.

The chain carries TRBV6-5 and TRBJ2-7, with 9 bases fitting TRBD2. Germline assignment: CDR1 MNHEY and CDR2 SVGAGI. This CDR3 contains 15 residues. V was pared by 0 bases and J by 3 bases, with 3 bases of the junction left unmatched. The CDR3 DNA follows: TGTGCCAGCAGTTACTCGATACTAGCGGGCTACGAGCAGTACTTC. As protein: CASSYSILAGYEQYF.

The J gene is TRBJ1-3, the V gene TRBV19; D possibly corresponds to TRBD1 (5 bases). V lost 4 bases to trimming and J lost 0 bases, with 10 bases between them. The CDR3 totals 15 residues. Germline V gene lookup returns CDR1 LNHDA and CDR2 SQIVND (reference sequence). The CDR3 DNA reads TGTGCCAGTAGTACAGGGATAACCTCTGGAAACACCATATATTTT. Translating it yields CASSTGITSGNTIYF.

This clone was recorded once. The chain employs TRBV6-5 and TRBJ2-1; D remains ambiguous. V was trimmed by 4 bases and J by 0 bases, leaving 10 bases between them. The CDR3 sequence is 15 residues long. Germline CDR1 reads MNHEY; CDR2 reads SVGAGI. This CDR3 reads CASSSPGHSYNEQFF. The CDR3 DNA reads TGTGCCAGCAGTTCCCCAGGTCACTCCTACAATGAGCAGTTCTTC.

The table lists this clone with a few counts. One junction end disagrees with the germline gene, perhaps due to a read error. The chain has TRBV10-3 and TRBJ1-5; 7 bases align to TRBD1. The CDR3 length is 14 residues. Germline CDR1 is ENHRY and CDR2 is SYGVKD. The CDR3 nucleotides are TGTGCCAGCAGTGGGACAGTCGAAAGTAAGCCCCAGCATTTT. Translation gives CASSGTVESKPQHF.

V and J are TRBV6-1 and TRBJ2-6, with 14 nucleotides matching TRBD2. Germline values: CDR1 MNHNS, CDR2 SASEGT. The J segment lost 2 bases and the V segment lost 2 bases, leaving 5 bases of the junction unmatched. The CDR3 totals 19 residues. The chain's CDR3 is CASSETRGLAGAGANVLTF. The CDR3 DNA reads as TGTGCCAGCAGTGAAACCCGGGGACTAGCGGGAGCTGGGGCCAACGTCCTGACTTTC.